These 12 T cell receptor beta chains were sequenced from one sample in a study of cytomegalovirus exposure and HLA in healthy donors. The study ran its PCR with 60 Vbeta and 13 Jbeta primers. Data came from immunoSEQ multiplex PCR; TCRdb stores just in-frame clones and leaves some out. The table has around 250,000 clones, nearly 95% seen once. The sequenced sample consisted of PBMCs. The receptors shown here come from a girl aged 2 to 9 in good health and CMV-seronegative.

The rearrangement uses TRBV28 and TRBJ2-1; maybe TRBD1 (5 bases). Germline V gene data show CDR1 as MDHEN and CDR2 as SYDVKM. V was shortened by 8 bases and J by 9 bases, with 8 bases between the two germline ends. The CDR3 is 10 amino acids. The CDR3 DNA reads TGTGCCAGCGGTAGGGGTGAGCAGTTCTTC. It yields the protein CASGRGEQFF. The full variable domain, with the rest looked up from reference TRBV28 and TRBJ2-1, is DVKVTQSSRYLVKRTGEKVFLECVQDMDHENMFWYRQDPGLGLRLIYFSYDVKMKEKGDIPEGYSVSREKKERFSLILESASTNQTSMYLCASGRGEQFFGPGTRLTVL.

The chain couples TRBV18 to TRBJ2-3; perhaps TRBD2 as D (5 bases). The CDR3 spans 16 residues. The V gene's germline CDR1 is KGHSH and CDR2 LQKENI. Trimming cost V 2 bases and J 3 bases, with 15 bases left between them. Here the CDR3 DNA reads TGTGCCAGCTCACCAGCGGGCCCTTTAGCTACAGATACGCAGTATTTT. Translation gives CASSPAGPLATDTQYF.

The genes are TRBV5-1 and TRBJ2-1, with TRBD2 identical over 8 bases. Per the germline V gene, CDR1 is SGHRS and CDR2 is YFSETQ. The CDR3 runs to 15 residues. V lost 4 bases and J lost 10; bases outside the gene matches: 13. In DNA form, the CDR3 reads TGCGCCAGCAGCAACCCCGGGGGGGCCGAAAGGGAGCAGTTCTTC. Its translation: CASSNPGGAEREQFF.

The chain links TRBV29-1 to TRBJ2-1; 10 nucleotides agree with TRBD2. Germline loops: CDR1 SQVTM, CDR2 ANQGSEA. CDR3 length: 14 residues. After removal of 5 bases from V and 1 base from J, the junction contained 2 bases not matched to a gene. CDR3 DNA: TGCAGCGTTCCGACTAGCGGGTCCTACAATGAGCAGTTCTTC. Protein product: CSVPTSGSYNEQFF.

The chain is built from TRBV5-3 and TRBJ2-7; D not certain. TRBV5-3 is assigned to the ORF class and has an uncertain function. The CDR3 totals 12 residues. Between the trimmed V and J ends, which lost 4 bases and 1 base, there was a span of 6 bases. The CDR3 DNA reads TGTGCCAGAAGCCAGGAATCCTACGAGCAGTACTTC. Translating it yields CARSQESYEQYF.

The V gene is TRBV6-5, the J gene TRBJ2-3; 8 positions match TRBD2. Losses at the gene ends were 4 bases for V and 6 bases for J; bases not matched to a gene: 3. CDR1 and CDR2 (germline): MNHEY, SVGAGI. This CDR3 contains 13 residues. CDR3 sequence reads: CASSFTGGDTQYF. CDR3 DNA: TGTGCCAGCAGTTTCACGGGGGGGGATACGCAGTATTTT.

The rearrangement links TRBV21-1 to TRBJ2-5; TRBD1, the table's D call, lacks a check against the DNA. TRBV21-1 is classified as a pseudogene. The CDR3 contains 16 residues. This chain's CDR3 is CASTNRNTGGQETQYF. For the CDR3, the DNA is TGTGCCAGCACCAACCGAAATACAGGGGGCCAAGAGACCCAGTACTTC.

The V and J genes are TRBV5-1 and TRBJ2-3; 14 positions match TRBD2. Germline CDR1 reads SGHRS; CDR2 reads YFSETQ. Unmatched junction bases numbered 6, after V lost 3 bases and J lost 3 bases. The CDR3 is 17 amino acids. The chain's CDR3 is CASSWGTSGSSTDTQYF. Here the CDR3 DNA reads TGCGCCAGCAGCTGGGGGACTAGCGGGAGTAGTACAGATACGCAGTATTTT.

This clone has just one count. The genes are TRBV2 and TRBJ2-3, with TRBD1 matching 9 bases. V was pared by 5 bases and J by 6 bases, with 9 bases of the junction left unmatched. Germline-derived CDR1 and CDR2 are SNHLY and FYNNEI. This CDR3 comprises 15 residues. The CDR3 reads CASSIRDREADTQYF. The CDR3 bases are TGTGCCAGCAGTATCCGGGACAGGGAGGCGGATACGCAGTATTTT.

The CDR3, as DNA: TGTGCCAGCAGTTACGGTCTAGCGGAATACAATGAGCAGTTCTTC. It translates to CASSYGLAEYNEQFF. This rearrangement joins TRBV6-5 to TRBJ2-1; TRBD2 matches 7 bases. V lost 2 bases and J lost 4; bases outside the gene matches: 5. The CDR3 totals 15 residues. Per germline, CDR1 MNHEY and CDR2 SVGAGI.

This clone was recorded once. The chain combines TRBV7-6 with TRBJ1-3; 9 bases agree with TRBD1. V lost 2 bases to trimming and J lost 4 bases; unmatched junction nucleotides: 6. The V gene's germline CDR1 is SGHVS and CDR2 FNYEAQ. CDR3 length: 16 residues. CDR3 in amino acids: CASSLTGTGTGNTIYF. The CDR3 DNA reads TGTGCCAGCAGCTTAACCGGGACAGGGACAGGAAACACCATATATTTT.

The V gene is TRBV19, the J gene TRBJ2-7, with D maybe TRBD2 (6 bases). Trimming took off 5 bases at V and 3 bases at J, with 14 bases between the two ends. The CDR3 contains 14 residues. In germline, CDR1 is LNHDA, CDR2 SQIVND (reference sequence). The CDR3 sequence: CASSGDSIHYEQYF. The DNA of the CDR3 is TGTGCCAGTAGTGGGGACTCCATTCACTACGAGCAGTACTTC. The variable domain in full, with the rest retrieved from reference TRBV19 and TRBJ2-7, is DGGITQSPKYLFRKEGQNVTLSCEQNLNHDAMYWYRQDPGQGLRLIYYSQIVNDFQKGDIAEGYSVSREKKESFPLTVTSAQKNPTAFYLCASSGDSIHYEQYFGPGTRLTVT.